This T cell receptor (beta chain) is drawn from a study of CD8 T cells in ankylosing spondylitis (TCRdb year 2017). For context, the study as a whole: The study profiled T cell receptor beta repertoires in healthy donors and ankylosing spondylitis patients to find disease-linked TCR variants. Samples of peripheral blood were taken, and for ankylosing spondylitis patients, synovial fluid was collected as well. The whole study cohort included 90 to 120 healthy donors and 25 ankylosing spondylitis patients.

V is cut by 0 bases and J by 7 bases, and the space between the germline ends is 6 bases. Taken from cysteine to phenylalanine, the CDR3 has 12 residues. CDR3 DNA only is kept here, 36 bases in frame from base 1. CDR1 DFQATT and CDR2 SNEGSKA were looked up in the germline V gene (reference sequence). The study at large found these results: Significant enrichment of the disease-linked clones was reported in matched synovial fluid samples from ankylosing spondylitis patients. Some motif variants had previously been reported in the synovial fluid and blood of reactive arthritis patients, which suggests shared mechanisms of disease initiation. A CD8+ phenotype was shown by the disease-linked clones, which were found at relatively low frequencies in peripheral blood. A TCR beta motif made up of about eight highly homologous amino acid variants appeared to be characteristic of blood from ankylosing spondylitis patients.

About this clonotype: Its antigen remains unidentified. Qualities for individual bases were not recorded, and no much larger clone is one base off.

Data came from an Illumina HiSeq 2500. Quantitative 5'-RACE with molecular barcodes was the method used to prepare the TCR beta libraries. In the source study's methods: To identify disease-linked TCR variants, a new computational method was used, one built on a probabilistic model of VDJ rearrangement. The public reads were reprocessed in TCRdb via fastp at Q25 and MiXCR, keeping in-frame beta chains. Rows with a matching CDR3 protein are joined into one entry that keeps the most common DNA and genes. V and J calls and clone size were set by TCRdb, not the authors. For this sample there are fewer than 500,000 distinct CDR3 sequences; roughly 26% appear just once. The ten top clones hold over 0.8% of the sample.

The sequence joins TRBV20-1 to TRBJ2-2, with the D gene call left open. Source material: blood, either unsorted or a sorted T cell fraction (not recorded which). The sequence was obtained from a male donor with ankylosing spondylitis. The base sequence is TGCAGTGCTAGAGATGGGTTCGGGGAGCTGTTTTTT. This is translated as CSARDGFGELFF.